This T cell receptor beta chain appears in the sequencing data of a study of glioma-infiltrating T cells. Broader study findings: Gliomas, especially low-grade, showed above-expected tissue-blood divergence; non-neoplastic patients showed below.

Comment on this clonotype: The target antigen is unknown.

This CDR3 contains 14 residues. The V and J ends lost 4 bases and 10 bases, in that order; junction bases with no gene match: 9. CDR1 is SGHRS, CDR2 YFSETQ, per germline. Using RNA template, CDR3s of TCR alpha and beta were amplified with iRepertoire arm-PCR. One-step reverse transcription and amplification started from around 100-400 ng of tissue mRNA or PBMC total RNA. TCRdb reprocessed the multiplex PCR reads via MiXCR and lists one record per CDR3 protein. The table shows about 190,000 distinct CDR3 sequences, with about 31% occurring only once. Sample: glioma tissue, nonneoplastic brain tissue, or PBMCs (not recorded which). The rearrangement joins TRBV5-1 to TRBJ2-1; 9 positions agree with TRBD1. The TCR comes from a human donor with low-grade glioma or glioblastoma, undergoing nonglioma brain surgery, or in good health (not recorded which). Here the CDR3 reads CASSPRDRVGEQFF. The CDR3 DNA is TGCGCCAGCAGCCCCCGGGACAGGGTAGGCGAGCAGTTCTTC.